A single sample gave rise to the 29 T cell receptor beta chains below, sequenced in a study of Tregs in tolerant kidney transplant recipients (dated by TCRdb to the late 2010s). No cognate antigen is known for these TCRs. Libraries came from the immunoSEQ multiplex PCR assay. As stored in TCRdb, this immuneACCESS dataset retains in-frame rearrangements with V and J assigned. A fraction of the clones does not appear; measured against another copy, unresolved V genes explain less than half of the discrepancy, and the remainder lacks a known reason. The table for this sample lists 1,500 to 2,000 clones; roughly 42% of them were counted only once. The ten top clones hold around a quarter of the sample. The sequenced material came from Tregs from blood cultured with allogeneic cells. The source is a human patient who received a combined kidney and bone marrow transplant. Donor T cells from the graft may be present among the T cells after a transplant.

There are a few counts of this clone. This chain uses TRBV20-1 with TRBJ2-7; 7 positions match TRBD1. The CDR3 is made up of 11 amino acids. Germline V lookup: CDR1 DFQATT, CDR2 SNEGSKA (reference sequence). The junction had 5 bases not matched to a gene; V was cut back by 7 bases and J by 5 bases. The CDR3 loop reads CSGQGGNEQYF. The DNA for the CDR3 is TGCAGTGGACAGGGTGGCAACGAGCAGTACTTC.

The chain employs TRBV6-5 and TRBJ1-1, with 9 bases identical to TRBD1. Unmatched junction bases numbered 8, after V lost 2 bases and J lost 10 bases. Germline V gene lookup returns CDR1 MNHEY and CDR2 SVGAGI. This CDR3 spans 14 amino acids. The CDR3 coding sequence is TGTGCCAGCAGTTACGGGACAGGGTTGGGAAGAGCTTTCTTT. The encoded protein is CASSYGTGLGRAFF.

The CDR3 region has the DNA TGTGCCAGCAGCGGCGGGGCGGCGATCAATGAGCAGTTCTTC. It codes for CASSGGAAINEQFF. The V call is TRBV7-1, the J call TRBJ2-1; D is perhaps TRBD2 (6 bases). TRBV7-1 is flagged as an ORF with uncertain function. The CDR3 covers 14 residues. Deletions cut 5 bases from V and 6 bases from J, with 14 bases between.

As regards this clone: A far larger clone is one nucleotide away, so this likely arose from a read error. Here the CDR3 DNA reads TGTTCCAGCGTTCCGGTTCTACGCTCTGAAGCTTTCTTT. It specifies CSSVPVLRSEAFF. The V and J genes are TRBV2 and TRBJ1-1; D not resolved. This CDR3 spans 13 amino acids. The V gene's germline CDR1 is SNHLY and CDR2 FYNNEI. Together with reference TRBV2 and TRBJ1-1, the CDR3 gives the full variable domain: EPEVTQTPSHQVTQMGQEVILRCVPISNHLYFYWYRQILGQKVEFLVSFYNNEISEKSEIFDDQFSVERPDGSNFTLKIRSTKLEDSAMYFCSSVPVLRSEAFFGQGTRLTVV.

This clone was observed a handful of times. The chain carries TRBV7-3 and TRBJ2-1; the D gene is possibly TRBD2 (5 bases). Deletions cut 2 bases from V and 4 bases from J, with 9 bases between. In germline, CDR1 is SGHTA, CDR2 FQGTGA. This CDR3 is 14 amino acids long. The DNA of the CDR3 is TGTGCCAGCAGCTTAGCGGGTTATTACAATGAGCAGTTCTTC. Its protein product is CASSLAGYYNEQFF.

This chain joins TRBV14 and TRBJ2-5; tentative D call: TRBD2 (6 bases). CDR3 length equals 16 residues. Deletions cut 4 bases from V and 2 bases from J, with 17 bases between. Germline CDR1 is SGHDN and CDR2 is FVKESK. The CDR3 spells CASSPRWGTAQETQYF. CDR3 bases: TGTGCCAGCAGCCCCAGGTGGGGGACTGCACAAGAGACCCAGTACTTC.

The chain employs TRBV7-2 and TRBJ2-1, with TRBD1 as a possible D gene (6 bases). This CDR3 region has 14 residues. Deletions cut 5 bases from V and 5 bases from J, with 13 bases between. Germline V gene data show CDR1 as SGHTA and CDR2 as FQGNSA. Here the CDR3 reads CASSLHQGNNEQFF. The CDR3 DNA reads TGTGCCAGCAGCCTACATCAGGGGAACAATGAGCAGTTCTTC.

The V gene is TRBV6-1, the J gene TRBJ2-7; 7 bases match TRBD1. Germline assignment: CDR1 MNHNS and CDR2 SASEGT. The ends lost 7 bases at V and 7 bases at J; junction bases unmatched: 10. This CDR3 region has 13 residues. CDR3 protein: CASKGPGGWEQYF. Here the CDR3 DNA reads TGTGCCAGCAAGGGGCCAGGGGGTTGGGAGCAGTACTTC.

The table lists this clone with a count of one. The chain employs TRBV28 and TRBJ2-7; 16 bases map to TRBD2. Trimming at V came to 10 bases and at J to 3 bases, leaving 12 bases not matched to a gene. The length of the CDR3 is 17 residues. Germline CDR1 is MDHEN and CDR2 is SYDVKM. CDR3 protein: CATSRPGLAGGLYEQYF. In DNA form, the CDR3 reads TGTGCCACCTCCCGACCGGGACTAGCGGGAGGGCTCTACGAGCAGTACTTC.

The chain employs TRBV11-1 and TRBJ2-7, with D possibly matching TRBD2 (5 bases). CDR1 and CDR2 from the germline V gene are SGHAT and FQDESV (reference sequence). This CDR3 contains 14 residues. The germline V and J ends were trimmed by 1 base and 2 bases, with 9 bases remaining between them. The chain's CDR3 is CASSLGPGAYEQYF. The CDR3 DNA sequence: TGTGCCAGCAGCTTAGGGCCCGGGGCCTACGAGCAGTACTTC.

The chain recombines TRBV5-6 with TRBJ2-1; 7 positions agree with TRBD2. The V segment lost 5 bases and the J segment 0 bases; nucleotides outside the gene matches: 5. This CDR3 is built from 15 residues. Germline loops: CDR1 SGHDT, CDR2 YYEEEE. CDR3 region: CASSSGPSSYNEQFF. The CDR3 DNA is TGTGCCAGCAGTAGCGGGCCGAGCTCCTACAATGAGCAGTTCTTC.

Sample share makes this clone medium-sized. The J gene is TRBJ2-4, the V gene TRBV10-3; D might be TRBD1 or TRBD2, each matching 5 bases. V lost 5 bases and J lost 8, with 7 bases in between. CDR1 is ENHRY and CDR2 is SYGVKD in the germline V gene. This CDR3 is 11 amino acids long. The CDR3 DNA sequence: TGTGCCATCAGTAGGGGAGACATTCAGTACTTC. Its protein product is CAISRGDIQYF.

The chain has TRBV11-2 and TRBJ2-5, with D unclear. The CDR3 totals 13 residues. Germline CDR1 is SGHAT and CDR2 is FQNNGV. Trimming took 2 bases from V and 4 from J, leaving 8 bases between them. CDR3 amino acids: CASSLIGVETQYF. The CDR3 nucleotides are TGTGCCAGCAGCTTAATAGGAGTAGAGACCCAGTACTTC.

This clone is labeled large. CDR3 amino acids: CASSSLPGLAGGNEQFF. CDR3 in DNA: TGTGCCAGCAGCTCCCTCCCGGGGCTAGCGGGAGGCAATGAGCAGTTCTTC. The V gene is TRBV7-2, the J gene TRBJ2-1, with 11 positions matching TRBD2. Germline-derived CDR1 and CDR2 are SGHTA and FQGNSA. V shed 4 bases and J 6 bases; nucleotides not matched to a gene: 11. This CDR3 has 17 residues.

This clone turned up a few times. One end of the junction fails to match germline, which may point to a read error. The identical CDR3 is also encoded by other nucleotide sequences in the sample. The chain joins TRBV5-4 to TRBJ2-2; tentative D call: TRBD2 (5 bases). From germline, CDR1 is SGHNT and CDR2 YYREEE (reference sequence). CDR3 length: 17 amino acids. CDR3 region: CASSQRSGGLYTGELFF. The DNA for the CDR3 is TGCGCCAGCAGCCAAAGGTCGGGCGGGTTGTACACCGGGGAGCTGTTTTTT.

V gene TRBV5-1 combines with J gene TRBJ1-1; D remains ambiguous. The V end lost 0 bases, the J end lost 1 base, and 13 bases lay between the germline ends. The CDR3 length is 16 residues. CDR1 and CDR2 from the germline V gene are SGHRS and YFSETQ. Here the CDR3 reads CASSLGRGLQNTEAFF. CDR3 in DNA: TGCGCCAGCAGCTTGGGGCGAGGACTGCAGAACACTGAAGCTTTCTTT. The entire variable domain, with the rest obtained from reference TRBV5-1 and TRBJ1-1, is as follows: KAGVTQTPRYLIKTRGQQVTLSCSPISGHRSVSWYQQTPGQGLQFLFEYFSETQRNKGNFPGRFSGRQFSNSRSEMNVSTLELGDSALYLCASSLGRGLQNTEAFFGQGTRLTVV.

This clone occurred a few times. The chain has TRBV5-1 and TRBJ1-1; 10 nucleotides line up with TRBD1. Germline CDR1 SGHRS, CDR2 YFSETQ. The junction had 13 bases not matched to a gene; V was cut back by 2 bases and J by 6 bases. This CDR3 is built from 17 residues. CDR3 in DNA: TGCGCCAGCAGCTTAAGACAGGGGGCGAGCAAAGCCCCTGAAGCTTTCTTT. Translating it yields CASSLRQGASKAPEAFF.

This clone was picked up a small number of times. The junction and the germline gene differ at one end; a read error may be behind it. The chain combines TRBV6-5 with TRBJ1-2; D is unclear. This CDR3 contains 10 residues. Per germline, CDR1 MNHEY and CDR2 SVGAGI. The CDR3 DNA sequence: TGTGCCAGCAGTGACGGCTATCCAAACTTC. Encoded protein: CASSDGYPNF.

This clone turned up a few times. Since a far larger clone is one base different, this is likely a read error. The chain has TRBV6-1 and TRBJ1-4, with D unclear. The CDR3 totals 17 residues. Germline loops: CDR1 MNHNS, CDR2 SASEGT. The DNA of the CDR3 is TGTGCCAGCAGTGAATTGAAGGGTTCGGCAACTAATGATAAACTGTTTTTT. This encodes CASSELKGSATNDKLFF.

This clone was seen a handful of times. The chain uses TRBV5-1 and TRBJ1-2; tentatively, D is TRBD1 (6 bases). This CDR3 has 15 amino acids. Trimming cost V 4 bases and J 5 bases, with 18 bases left between them. Germline CDR1 SGHRS, CDR2 YFSETQ. CDR3 sequence reads: CASSETQGLSYGYTF. As DNA, the CDR3 is TGCGCCAGCAGCGAAACACAGGGCTTGTCGTATGGCTACACCTTC.

The chain links TRBV7-7 to TRBJ2-7; TRBD1 matches at 10 bases. The germline V gene encodes CDR1 SSHAT and CDR2 FNYEAQ (reference sequence). The CDR3 spans 17 residues. The ends lost 2 bases at V and 3 bases at J; junction bases unmatched: 10. Written as DNA, the CDR3 is TGTGCCAGCAGCTTACCCCCCCCCGGGACAGGGGACTACGAGCAGTACTTC. Translation: CASSLPPPGTGDYEQYF.

The chain has TRBV7-4 and TRBJ2-1; D is unclear. The CDR3 contains 14 residues. V was pared by 0 bases and J by 4 bases, with 7 bases between. Germline CDR1 SGHVT, CDR2 SQSDAQ. This chain's CDR3 is CASSLAGYYNEQFF. In DNA, the CDR3 is TGTGCCAGCAGCTTAGCGGGTTATTACAATGAGCAGTTCTTC.

In its sample, this clone is medium-sized. This rearrangement joins TRBV27 to TRBJ2-7; TRBD2 is a possible D gene (6 bases). The CDR3 is made up of 14 amino acids. Germline values: CDR1 MNHEY, CDR2 SMNVEV (reference sequence). Trimming left V 5 bases short and J 2 bases short, with 13 bases between. CDR3 nucleotide sequence: TGTGCCAGCAGTCCACGGACGGGAGCCTACGAGCAGTACTTC. It encodes CASSPRTGAYEQYF.

Turning to this clone: A far larger clone is just one base off, so this is likely a read error. This sequence joins TRBV4-3 and TRBJ1-5, with a weak D call TRBD1 (6 bases). Trimming cost V 3 bases and J 5 bases, with 23 bases left between them. Germline loops: CDR1 LGHNA, CDR2 YSLEER. This CDR3 contains 18 residues. The CDR3 protein is CASSHDIPVGGRDQPQHF. The CDR3 bases are TGCGCCAGCAGCCATGATATCCCGGTGGGGGGGCGGGATCAGCCCCAGCATTTT.

The V and J genes are TRBV5-3 and TRBJ1-6; 8 bases fit TRBD1. TRBV5-3 belongs to the ORF category, with a function that is uncertain. V gave up 4 bases and J gave up 7 bases; unmatched junction bases: 10. The CDR3 is made up of 16 amino acids. The CDR3 here is CARSPDRGWANSPLHF. For the CDR3, the DNA is TGTGCCAGAAGCCCTGACAGGGGTTGGGCCAATTCACCCCTCCACTTT.

This clone showed up just once. The CDR3 reads CASRPGQGTYGYTF. The CDR3 bases are TGTGCCAGTAGACCAGGGCAGGGGACCTATGGCTACACCTTC. The J gene is TRBJ1-2, the V gene TRBV19; D might be TRBD1 (6 bases). V dropped 6 bases and J dropped 4 bases, with 15 bases sitting between them. The CDR3 covers 14 residues. Germline CDR1 LNHDA, CDR2 SQIVND (reference sequence).

This clone was seen a few times. Given a far larger clone just one base away, this is likely a sequencing read error. The V call is TRBV4-2, the J call TRBJ2-2; TRBD1 aligns across 8 bases. Germline CDR1 LGHNA, CDR2 YNFKEQ. The CDR3 covers 15 residues. Losses at the gene ends were 1 base for V and 5 bases for J; bases not matched to a gene: 3. The CDR3 protein is CASSQGTGKTGELFF. The CDR3 nucleotides are TGTGCCAGCAGCCAAGGGACAGGGAAAACCGGGGAGCTGTTTTTT.

A few counts support this clone. The genes are TRBV5-6 and TRBJ1-1; 7 bases map to TRBD1. Germline V gives CDR1 SGHDT, CDR2 YYEEEE. This CDR3 spans 14 amino acids. V was clipped by 4 bases and J by 4 bases; unmatched bases: 7. The CDR3 loop reads CASSEPRGATEAFF. CDR3 DNA: TGTGCCAGCAGCGAACCCAGGGGGGCCACTGAAGCTTTCTTT.

The rearrangement joins TRBV10-2 to TRBJ2-7, with unresolved D. The CDR3 is made up of 15 amino acids. The V gene lost 6 bases and the J gene lost 5 bases, with 20 bases spanning the gap. The germline gives CDR1 WSHSY, CDR2 SAAADI. CDR3 sequence: CASREAQRRSHEQYF. The DNA of the CDR3 is TGCGCCAGCAGAGAAGCACAGAGACGTTCACACGAGCAGTACTTC.